The 12 T cell receptor beta chains below were found in one sample sequenced in a study of shared clonotypes between healthy human individuals. It was CD45RO-negative cells, positively selected for CCR7, that made up naive CD8 cells, with terminally differentiated effector memory CD45RA+ cells excluded. The data were produced by immunoSEQ multiplex PCR, yet TCRdb's version contains in-frame clones alone and is incomplete. The sample records about 2.1 million clones, about 93% being singletons. Sequencing was done on a sample of naive CD8+ T cells from PBMCs. Receptors originate from a man between 18 and 29 years old in good health. Some clones in this sample may be carry-over from other donors' samples.

The CDR3 DNA follows: TGTGCCAGCAGCGCCTCTGACGCAGATACGCAGTATTTT. Its translation: CASSASDADTQYF. V gene TRBV9 combines with J gene TRBJ2-3; D is unclear. V lost 3 bases, J lost 4 bases, and 9 bases lay in between. The germline V gene has CDR1 SGDLS and CDR2 YYNGEE. CDR3 length equals 13 residues.

The rearrangement joins TRBV25-1 to TRBJ1-1, with TRBD1 matching 7 bases. The J segment lost 0 bases and the V segment lost 4 bases, leaving 2 bases of the junction unmatched. The CDR3 covers 14 residues. Germline V gene sequence: CDR1 MGHDK, CDR2 SYGVNS. The CDR3 loop is CASSGQGMNTEAFF. The CDR3 coding sequence is TGTGCCAGCAGTGGACAGGGCATGAACACTGAAGCTTTCTTT.

The chain is built from TRBV13 and TRBJ2-1, with 12 bases identical to TRBD2. This CDR3 contains 15 residues. From germline, CDR1 is PRHDT and CDR2 FYEKMQ (reference sequence). V lost 5 bases and J lost 8; bases outside the gene matches: 7. The DNA for the CDR3 is TGTGCCAGCAGCCTACTAGCGGGAGGTCACGATGAGCAGTTCTTC. Translated, it gives CASSLLAGGHDEQFF.

About this clone: The sample contains more than one DNA sequence encoding this CDR3. The chain combines TRBV28 with TRBJ1-5; TRBD1 agrees at 7 bases. The V and J ends lost 5 bases and 2 bases, in that order; junction bases with no gene match: 6. In germline, CDR1 is MDHEN, CDR2 SYDVKM. The CDR3 has 15 amino acids. CDR3 residues: CASSRQGGGNQPQHF. The DNA of the CDR3 is TGTGCCAGCAGTCGACAGGGTGGGGGCAATCAGCCCCAGCATTTT.

This chain connects TRBV2 to TRBJ2-2; the D gene is possibly TRBD2 (5 bases). From germline, CDR1 is SNHLY and CDR2 FYNNEI. The V end lost 1 base, the J end lost 3 bases, and 15 bases lay between the germline ends. CDR3 length: 17 amino acids. The CDR3 protein is CASSEEGIGEYTGELFF. DNA of the CDR3: TGTGCCAGCAGTGAAGAAGGGATCGGGGAATACACCGGGGAGCTGTTTTTT.

V is TRBV6-6 and J is TRBJ2-1, with a tentative D call TRBD1 (5 bases). Germline-derived CDR1 and CDR2 are MNHNY and SVGAGI (reference sequence). The CDR3 runs 13 residues. The V end was cut by 4 bases, the J end by 4 bases, with 8 bases between. Written as DNA, the CDR3 is TGTGCCAGCAGTTGGACACCTTACAATGAGCAGTTCTTC. Encoded protein: CASSWTPYNEQFF.

This clone turned up a few times. Different DNA sequences within this sample yield the same CDR3. This chain joins TRBV9 and TRBJ1-4, with D hard to call. The CDR3 sequence is 15 residues long. V shed 0 bases and J shed 2 bases, with 8 bases lying between them. Germline CDR1 SGDLS, CDR2 YYNGEE. In nucleotides, the CDR3 is TGTGCCAGCAGCGTAGGTGGAGGTACTAATGAAAAACTGTTTTTT. This codes for CASSVGGGTNEKLFF.

CDR3 in DNA: TGTGCCAGCAGTTACTCGACCAGGGGCCGCCAAGAGACCCAGTACTTC. It specifies CASSYSTRGRQETQYF. This chain uses TRBV6-5 with TRBJ2-5; possible D gene TRBD1, 6 bases. CDR1 and CDR2 from the germline V gene are MNHEY and SVGAGI. CDR3 length: 16 amino acids. The V end lost 0 bases, the J end lost 1 base, and 12 bases lay between the germline ends.

The chain joins TRBV12-5 to TRBJ1-2, with D unclear. CDR1 and CDR2 from the germline V gene are LGHNT and FRNRAP. CDR3 length: 15 amino acids. V lost 1 base and J lost 0, with 9 bases in between. This chain's CDR3 is CASGLGHGANYGYTF. The CDR3 bases are TGTGCTAGTGGTTTGGGGCACGGGGCTAACTATGGCTACACCTTC.

The J gene is TRBJ2-1, the V gene TRBV7-9; TRBD2 is a possible D gene (6 bases). The CDR3 has 13 amino acids. CDR1 and CDR2 (germline): SEHNR, FQNEAQ (reference sequence). Trimming stripped 9 bases from V and 8 bases from J, with 17 bases between. The CDR3 reads CASLLFERDEQFF. In DNA, the CDR3 is TGTGCCAGTCTTCTCTTTGAGCGGGATGAGCAGTTCTTC.

The V call is TRBV4-2, the J call TRBJ2-1; maybe TRBD1 (6 bases). V dropped 4 bases and J dropped 7 bases, with 17 bases sitting between them. This CDR3 is 15 amino acids long. The germline V gene encodes CDR1 LGHNA and CDR2 YNFKEQ. CDR3 nucleotide sequence: TGTGCCAGCAGCCGGGGTCGGGACACGGAGAATGAGCAGTTCTTC. It yields the protein CASSRGRDTENEQFF.

A remark on this clone: Other DNA sequences from this sample encode an identical CDR3 as well. The chain has TRBV7-9 and TRBJ2-3; unclear D gene. In germline, CDR1 is SEHNR, CDR2 FQNEAQ (reference sequence). V lost 1 base to trimming and J lost 2 bases, with 7 bases between them. The CDR3 spans 14 residues. CDR3 nucleotide sequence: TGTGCCAGCAGCTTAGTTTTCTCCACAGATACGCAGTATTTT. It is translated as CASSLVFSTDTQYF.